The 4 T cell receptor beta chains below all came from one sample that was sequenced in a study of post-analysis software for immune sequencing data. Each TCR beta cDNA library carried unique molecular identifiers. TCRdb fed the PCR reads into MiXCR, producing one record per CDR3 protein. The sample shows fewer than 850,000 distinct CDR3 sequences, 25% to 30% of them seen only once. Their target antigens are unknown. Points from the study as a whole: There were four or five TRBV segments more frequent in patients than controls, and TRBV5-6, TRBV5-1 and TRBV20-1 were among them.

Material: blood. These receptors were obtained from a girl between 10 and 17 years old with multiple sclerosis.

CDR3 coding DNA: TGTGCCAGCAGTATCCTAGCGGGGAGCTCCTACGAGCAGTACTTC. This translates into CASSILAGSSYEQYF. The V and J genes are TRBV28 and TRBJ2-7; TRBD2 aligns across 9 bases. J gave up 0 bases and V 5 bases, and 5 bases lay outside the gene matches. The CDR3 is made up of 15 amino acids. The V gene's germline CDR1 is MDHEN and CDR2 SYDVKM.

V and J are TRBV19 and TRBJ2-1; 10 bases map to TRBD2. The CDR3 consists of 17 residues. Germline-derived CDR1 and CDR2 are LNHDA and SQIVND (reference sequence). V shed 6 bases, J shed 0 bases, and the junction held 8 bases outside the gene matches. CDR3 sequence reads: CASRRASGSVSYNEQFF. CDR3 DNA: TGTGCCAGTAGGCGTGCTAGCGGGAGTGTCTCCTACAATGAGCAGTTCTTC.

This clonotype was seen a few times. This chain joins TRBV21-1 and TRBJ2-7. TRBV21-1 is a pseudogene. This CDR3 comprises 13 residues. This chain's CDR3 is CAISVFATYEQYF. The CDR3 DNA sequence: TGTGCCATCTCAGTTTTCGCTACCTACGAGCAGTACTTC.

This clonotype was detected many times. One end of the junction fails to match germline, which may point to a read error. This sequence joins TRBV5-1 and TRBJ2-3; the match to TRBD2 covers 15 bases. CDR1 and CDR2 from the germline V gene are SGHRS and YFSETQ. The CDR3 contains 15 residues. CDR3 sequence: CASSWTSGGADTQYF. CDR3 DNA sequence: TGTGCCAGCAGCTGGACTAGCGGGGGGGCAGATACGCAGTATTTT.